This T cell receptor (beta chain) was recovered during a study of T cell repertoires in cytomegalovirus infection (dated by TCRdb to between 2018 and 2021). Regarding the study in general: Because public TCR beta signatures pointed to carriage of CMV infection together with the matching HLA type, the HLA type of each donor mattered for the analysis. General findings and caveats noted by the study authors: Cumulative frequency of public TCR beta family members discriminated carriers of CMV infection plus the relevant HLA type in this cohort and an independent approximately 350-donor cohort. The ex vivo response was dominated by HLA-C-restricted CMV-specific TCR beta clonotypes, which also provided the single most frequent clonotype in two of eight donors.

V is shortened by 0 bases, J by 7 bases, and the region joining them spans 12 bases. Reading from cysteine to phenylalanine, the CDR3 counts 14 amino acids. The CDR3 DNA has 42 bases and is translated from base 1. The germline V gene gives CDR1 as SGHDN and CDR2 as FVKESK. Data came from an Illumina HiSeq 1500. TCRdb cleaned the public reads at Q25 with fastp, built clones with MiXCR and kept in-frame beta chains. Rows with one shared CDR3 protein collapse into an entry with the most common genes and DNA. In this sample the table shows 290,000 or so distinct CDR3 sequences, around 10% of which occur a single time. Clones ranked in the top ten supply over 2.5% of the sample. This clonotype was recorded a few times. Its antigen is not yet known. No per-base quality is available; no much larger clone lies one base away.

The chain couples TRBV14 to TRBJ1-2; the D region possibly corresponds to TRBD1 (5 bases align). Specimen: PBMCs. The TCR comes from a human donor in good health (CMV status not recorded). Some clones in this sample may be carry-over from other donors' samples. The CDR3 protein is CASSQDRQGIGYTF. The DNA sequence follows: TGTGCCAGCAGCCAAGATCGGCAGGGAATTGGCTACACCTTC.